This TCR beta chain was identified during a study of T cell responses to AZD1222 COVID-19 vaccine. A word on this clone: What it binds is unknown.

Germline loops: CDR1 MGHRA, CDR2 YSYEKL. Trimming stripped 4 bases from V and 2 bases from J, with 12 bases between. The CDR3 sequence is 15 residues long. Overall study results and limits: Among those given AZD1222, only five to seven were seropositive at baseline. Scientists sampled the repertoires only once the peak T cell response had passed. Spike-specific TCR repertoires showed rising breadth and depth after two AZD1222 doses.

Assay used: immunoSEQ multiplex PCR; TCRdb lists only in-frame clones, some missing. The sample consists of roughly 97,000 clones, roughly 93% of them appearing once. The sequencing used peripheral blood, collected on day 0 of AZD1222 vaccination. The chain links TRBV4-1 to TRBJ1-5; weak D call: TRBD1 (6 bases). The TCR was taken from an adult in good health. The CDR3 protein is CASSLVEGGNQPQHF. In DNA, the CDR3 is TGCGCCAGCAGCCTAGTGGAGGGGGGCAATCAGCCCCAGCATTTT.